Presented here are 7 T cell receptor beta chains from one specimen sequenced in a study of T cell responses to AZD1222 COVID-19 vaccine. Clones were read by immunoSEQ multiplex PCR, and TCRdb kept only the in-frame ones, dropping some. The sample lists about 120,000 clones, about 90% occurring once. Sequencing was performed on peripheral blood, taken on day 0 of AZD1222 vaccination. The receptors come from an adult in good health.

The chain uses TRBV5-1 and TRBJ1-2; 9 nucleotides agree with TRBD1. Germline lookup yields CDR1 SGHRS and CDR2 YFSETQ. CDR3 length: 13 amino acids. The V and J ends lost 4 bases and 10 bases, in that order; junction bases with no gene match: 8. The CDR3, as DNA: TGCGCCAGCAGCCCAGGACAGGGGACGGACTACACCTTC. It specifies CASSPGQGTDYTF.

The V and J genes are TRBV9 and TRBJ1-1; no reliable D call. This CDR3 has 13 amino acids. V lost 0 bases, J lost 4 bases, and 7 bases lay in between. Germline V gives CDR1 SGDLS, CDR2 YYNGEE. CDR3 coding DNA: TGTGCCAGCAGCGTAGAAGCTTTCACTGAAGCTTTCTTT. Amino acid sequence: CASSVEAFTEAFF.

The V and J genes are TRBV9 and TRBJ2-1; D call uncertain. With 4 bases removed from V and 4 bases from J, the gap between germline ends came to 21 bases. CDR1 SGDLS and CDR2 YYNGEE come from the germline V gene. The CDR3 runs 17 residues. This chain's CDR3 is CASSPLSWRSYYNEQFF. In nucleotides, the CDR3 is TGTGCCAGCAGCCCGCTCTCTTGGCGGAGTTATTACAATGAGCAGTTCTTC.

The chain employs TRBV10-3 and TRBJ2-1, with 10 positions matching TRBD1. Per the germline V gene, CDR1 is ENHRY and CDR2 is SYGVKD. J lost 8 bases, V lost 10 bases, and 8 bases had no gene match. This CDR3 is 13 amino acids long. In nucleotides, the CDR3 is TGTGCCACTACCGGGACAGGGGACGATGAGCAGTTCTTC. Residues: CATTGTGDDEQFF.

This clone was detected only a few times. The chain is built from TRBV7-3 and TRBJ2-2, with 7 bases lining up with TRBD1. Germline-derived CDR1 and CDR2 are SGHTA and FQGTGA. The CDR3 is 13 residues long. J lost 7 bases, V lost 4 bases, and 3 bases had no gene match. CDR3 in DNA: TGTGCCAGCAGCTACGGGACAGACGGGGAGCTGTTTTTT. It encodes CASSYGTDGELFF. The full variable domain, in which reference TRBV7-3 and TRBJ2-2 provide the parts outside the CDR3, is GAGVSQTPSNKVTEKGKYVELRCDPISGHTALYWYRQSLGQGPEFLIYFQGTGAADDSGLPNDRFFAVRPEGSVSTLKIQRTERGDSAVYLCASSYGTDGELFFGEGSRLTVL.

In this sample, this clone turned up a few times. The chain recombines TRBV7-9 with TRBJ1-2, with D possibly being TRBD1 (5 bases). Trimming stripped 2 bases from V and 6 bases from J, with 13 bases between. CDR3 length equals 14 residues. CDR1 is SEHNR and CDR2 is FQNEAQ in the germline V gene (reference sequence). CDR3 sequence: CASSLPPRAHGYTF. In DNA, the CDR3 is TGTGCCAGCAGCTTACCCCCCAGGGCCCATGGCTACACCTTC.

The CDR3 is CASSLTVHEQFF. The CDR3 coding sequence is TGTGCCAGCAGCCTGACAGTGCATGAGCAGTTCTTC. The J gene is TRBJ2-1, the V gene TRBV7-9, with a weak D call TRBD1 (5 bases). The germline CDR1 and CDR2 sequences are SEHNR and FQNEAQ (reference sequence). V lost 5 bases and J lost 8, with 10 bases in between. This CDR3 is 12 amino acids long.